The entry that follows covers one T cell receptor (beta chain) sequence. This sample also contains other DNA sequences that code for the same CDR3. V lost 0 bases and J 5 bases, leaving 5 bases between the germline ends. The CDR3 loop spans 12 amino acids. Germline V gene sequence: CDR1 PRHDT, CDR2 FYEKMQ (reference sequence). This entry belongs to a study of T cell changes during pregnancy in multiple sclerosis. Profiled with immunoSEQ multiplex PCR; TCRdb holds only in-frame clones, not every one. Of some 66,000 clones listed, over 75% were seen once; the top ten hold approximately 5%. The chain carries TRBV13 and TRBJ2-7; no reliable D call. This clonotype was obtained from a female donor with multiple sclerosis, enrolled in a pregnancy study. Source: CD8+ T cells from peripheral blood mononuclear cells, taken before pregnancy. CDR3 coding DNA: TGTGCCAGCAGCTTAGGGCGAAACGAGCAGTACTTC. This sequence encodes CASSLGRNEQYF.